The clone carrying this TCR beta chain was detected once. The entry originates in a study of T-cell reconstitution after alpha-beta-depleted transplantation in children. The CDR3 spans 11 residues. Germline CDR1 reads SEHNR; CDR2 reads FQNEAQ (reference sequence). Trimming removed 4 bases at V and 15 bases at J, with 13 bases between. It was with unique molecular identifiers that the TCRbeta library was prepared. TCRdb analysed the PCR reads with MiXCR anew, one entry per CDR3 protein. The sample has 490,000 or so distinct CDR3 sequences, about an eighth seen once. The chain uses TRBV7-9 and TRBJ2-1; D may match TRBD1 or TRBD2 (7 bases each). Sequencing used PBMCs from the stem cell graft donor, obtained from the stem cell graft. This clonotype was sampled from a human donor who donated a stem cell graft to a child with combined immunodeficiency. CDR3 coding DNA: TGTGCCAGCAGCTGGGAGGGACAGCGGTTCTTC. Translated, it gives CASSWEGQRFF.